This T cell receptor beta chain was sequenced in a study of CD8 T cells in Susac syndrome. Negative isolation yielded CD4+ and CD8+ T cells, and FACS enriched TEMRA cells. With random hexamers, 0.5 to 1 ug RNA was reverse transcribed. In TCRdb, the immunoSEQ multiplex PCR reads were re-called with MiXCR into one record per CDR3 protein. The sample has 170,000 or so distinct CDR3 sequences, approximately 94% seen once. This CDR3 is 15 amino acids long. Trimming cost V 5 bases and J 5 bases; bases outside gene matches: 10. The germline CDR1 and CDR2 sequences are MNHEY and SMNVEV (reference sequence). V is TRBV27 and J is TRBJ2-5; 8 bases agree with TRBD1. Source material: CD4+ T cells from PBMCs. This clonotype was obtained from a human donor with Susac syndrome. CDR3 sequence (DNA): TGTGCCAGCAGTCCGACAGGGGACCAACGTGAGACCCAGTACTTC. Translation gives CASSPTGDQRETQYF.